This T cell receptor beta chain was identified during a study of shared clonotypes between healthy human individuals. At the level of the study: For every donor, three CD4 naive, three CD4 memory, two CD8 naive and one CD8 memory plates were used. Overall study results and limits: It was the few donors that limited the genetic and exposure-history diversity represented. Among donors, clonotype sharing was expected to be affected by sequencing depth.

V was clipped by 1 base and J by 4 bases, with 14 bases between them. Germline CDR1 WSHSY, CDR2 SAAADI. The CDR3 consists of 16 residues. As defined, naive CD8 cells were CD45RO-negative and positively selected for CCR7, with terminally differentiated effector memory CD45RA+ cells excluded. On this clone itself: The antigen remains unidentified.

TCRdb's copy holds only in-frame clones and misses some; the assay was immunoSEQ multiplex PCR. The sample holds about 2.1 million clones, 85% to 95% seen once. Sequenced material: naive CD8+ T cells from PBMCs. The TCR was taken from a man between 18 and 35 years old in good health. Some clones in this sample may be carry-over from other donors' samples. This chain connects TRBV10-2 to TRBJ2-1; D is undetermined. The CDR3 is CASSEYSPVGYNEQFF. CDR3 in DNA: TGCGCCAGCAGTGAGTATAGCCCCGTGGGTTACAATGAGCAGTTCTTC.